This T cell receptor beta chain stems from a study of blood T cell repertoires in COVID-19. Generated by immunoSEQ multiplex PCR, the TCRdb table keeps only in-frame clones and is missing some. Here the sample spans about 240,000 clones, 70% to 85% being singletons. This clone was counted only a few times. V dropped 2 bases and J dropped 2 bases, with 7 bases sitting between them. This CDR3 spans 13 amino acids. Germline-derived CDR1 and CDR2 are MNHNS and SASEGT. This sequence joins TRBV6-1 and TRBJ2-7, with D uncertain. This TCR was recovered from a woman aged 80 or older with acute or convalescent COVID-19. The sequenced sample was peripheral blood. The CDR3 DNA follows: TGTGCCAGCAGTGAAATGCGAGCCTACGAGCAGTACTTC. It is translated as CASSEMRAYEQYF.